The 21 T cell receptor beta chains below all came from one sample that was sequenced in a study of T-cell memory formation after mild COVID-19. TCRdb re-called the 5' RACE reads through MiXCR, storing one row per CDR3 protein. The repertoire holds approximately 150,000 distinct CDR3 sequences, with 10% to 15% as singletons. The sample consisted of PBMCs or a T cell subset sorted from them (not recorded which). The receptor set was obtained from a man between 18 and 35 years old who had mild COVID-19 (a few samples of this study predate the infection). Cell type and time point are not known.

The chain recombines TRBV5-1 with TRBJ1-2; D remains unclear. The length of the CDR3 is 13 residues. Germline values: CDR1 SGHRS, CDR2 YFSETQ. V dropped 4 bases and J dropped 6 bases, with 13 bases sitting between them. CDR3 nucleotides: TGCGCCAGCAGCGTTCGAGCCGGGGATGGCTACACCTTC. Residues: CASSVRAGDGYTF.

The table lists this clonotype with many counts. This chain connects TRBV6-6 to TRBJ1-6; the match to TRBD1 covers 9 bases. CDR1 MNHNY and CDR2 SVGAGI come from the germline V gene (reference sequence). The CDR3 length is 15 residues. The trim removed 6 bases at V and 7 bases at J, leaving 7 bases unmatched. The CDR3 DNA reads TGTGCCAGCAGCCCCGGACAGGGGACCAATTCACCCCTCCACTTT. Translating gives CASSPGQGTNSPLHF.

This clonotype was observed a handful of times. The J gene is TRBJ2-7, the V gene TRBV20-1; 10 positions agree with TRBD1. This CDR3 comprises 16 residues. The J segment lost 3 bases and the V segment lost 1 base, leaving 9 bases of the junction unmatched. CDR1 is DFQATT and CDR2 is SNEGSKA in the germline V gene (reference sequence). CDR3 protein: CSARGTGQGSLYEQYV. The DNA of the CDR3 is TGCAGTGCTAGAGGTACGGGACAGGGGTCCCTCTACGAGCAGTACGTC.

This clonotype was observed a handful of times. At one end, the junction sequence differs from germline, possibly due to a read error. The chain links TRBV6-1 to TRBJ1-5, with TRBD1 identical over 7 bases. The CDR3 contains 13 residues. The germline CDR1 and CDR2 sequences are MNHNS and SASEGT. Here the CDR3 DNA reads TGTGCCGGCAGGACAGGAGCCAATCAGCCCCAGCATTTT. This gives the protein CAGRTGANQPQHF.

CDR3 sequence: CASSLGGDYEQYV. CDR3 in DNA: TGTGCCAGCAGTTTAGGCGGCGATTACGAGCAGTACGTC. The chain joins TRBV28 to TRBJ2-7; D unresolved. With 2 bases removed from V and 4 bases from J, the gap between germline ends came to 9 bases. Per germline, CDR1 MDHEN and CDR2 SYDVKM. The CDR3 is 13 residues long.

The sample holds a few counts of this clonotype. The rearrangement links TRBV12-3 or TRBV12-4 to TRBJ2-1; 10 positions match TRBD2. The CDR3 has 14 residues. Trimming cost V 3 bases and J 9 bases; bases outside gene matches: 5. The CDR3 reads CASSFKRGGSEQFF. CDR3 nucleotides: TGTGCCAGCAGTTTCAAGCGGGGGGGCAGTGAGCAGTTCTTC.

This clonotype was counted only a few times. The V call is TRBV3-1, the J call TRBJ2-7; 13 positions agree with TRBD2. Trimming cost V 5 bases and J 7 bases; bases outside gene matches: 17. Germline CDR1 LGHDT, CDR2 YNNKEL (reference sequence). This CDR3 spans 18 amino acids. CDR3 residues: CASSGHPRTSGGAREQYV. For the CDR3, the DNA is TGTGCCAGCAGCGGGCATCCCAGGACTAGCGGGGGAGCTAGGGAGCAGTACGTC.

The chain uses TRBV5-1 and TRBJ2-6, with D perhaps matching TRBD1 (5 bases). CDR3 length equals 16 residues. The germline gives CDR1 SGHRS, CDR2 YFSETQ. Between the trimmed V and J ends, which lost 3 bases and 0 bases, there was a span of 10 bases. CDR3 sequence: CASSSRQSSGANVLTF. The CDR3 DNA sequence: TGCGCCAGCAGCTCCAGACAGAGCTCTGGGGCCAACGTCCTGACTTTC.

This clonotype showed up just a few times. CDR3 nucleotide sequence: TGCGCCAGCAGCCCGGCGCCTGGGGCCAACGTCCTGACTTTC. This translates into CASSPAPGANVLTF. The chain links TRBV5-1 to TRBJ2-6; no firm D call. Germline V lookup: CDR1 SGHRS, CDR2 YFSETQ. The V gene lost 4 bases and the J gene lost 2 bases, with 7 bases spanning the gap. The length of the CDR3 is 14 residues. The whole variable domain, filled in from reference TRBV5-1 and TRBJ2-6, reads KAGVTQTPRYLIKTRGQQVTLSCSPISGHRSVSWYQQTPGQGLQFLFEYFSETQRNKGNFPGRFSGRQFSNSRSEMNVSTLELGDSALYLCASSPAPGANVLTFGAGSRLTVL.

This clonotype was found a few times. The V gene is TRBV12-3 or TRBV12-4, the J gene TRBJ2-7, with TRBD1 identical over 10 bases. This CDR3 comprises 14 residues. The trim removed 3 bases at V and 5 bases at J, leaving 4 bases unmatched. CDR3 DNA sequence: TGTGCCAGCAGTTTGGGACAGGGGTCCCACGAGCAGTACTTC. It specifies CASSLGQGSHEQYF.

The rearrangement uses TRBV18 and TRBJ1-3; D is uncertain. Trimming removed 2 bases at V and 2 bases at J, with 13 bases between. The CDR3 spans 16 residues. The germline CDR1 and CDR2 sequences are KGHSH and LQKENI. CDR3 sequence: CASSPTPPKAGNTIYF. CDR3 coding DNA: TGTGCCAGCTCACCAACCCCCCCCAAGGCTGGAAACACCATATATTTT. The full variable domain, its missing parts supplied by reference TRBV18 and TRBJ1-3, is NAGVMQNPRHLVRRRGQEARLRCSPMKGHSHVYWYRQLPEEGLKFMVYLQKENIIDESGMPKERFSAEFPKEGPSILRIQQVVRGDSAAYFCASSPTPPKAGNTIYFGEGSWLTVV.

The sample holds many counts of this clonotype. V gene TRBV29-1 combines with J gene TRBJ1-1; D not resolved. The CDR3 is 10 amino acids. CDR1 and CDR2 from the germline V gene are SQVTM and ANQGSEA. Between the trimmed V and J ends, which lost 6 bases and 1 base, there was a span of 3 bases. The CDR3 region has the DNA TGCAGCGTGACGAACACTGAAGCTTTCTTT. As protein: CSVTNTEAFF.

This clonotype has only a few counts. CDR3 loop: CASRTGPGPYEQYF. In DNA form, the CDR3 reads TGTGCCAGCAGGACAGGGCCGGGACCCTACGAGCAGTACTTC. This chain links TRBV6-1 with TRBJ2-7; 7 positions match TRBD1. The germline CDR1 and CDR2 sequences are MNHNS and SASEGT. With V trimmed by 6 bases and J by 2 bases, 7 bases remained unmatched. CDR3 length equals 14 residues.

Many counts were recorded for this clonotype. CDR3 residues: CASSPNQETQYF. The DNA of the CDR3 is TGTGCCAGCAGTCCCAACCAAGAGACCCAGTACTTC. This chain joins TRBV27 and TRBJ2-5, with no clear D. Germline V gives CDR1 MNHEY, CDR2 SMNVEV (reference sequence). With 5 bases removed from V and 0 bases from J, the gap between germline ends came to 4 bases. The CDR3 is 12 residues long.

The chain links TRBV6-2 or TRBV6-3 to TRBJ2-1, with no clear D. Germline-derived CDR1 and CDR2 are MNHEY and SVGEGT. V dropped 4 bases and J dropped 10 bases, with 11 bases sitting between them. CDR3 size: 12 residues. The CDR3 DNA follows: TGTGCCAGCAGTTCTAGGTTTTGGGAGCAGTTCTTC. Its protein is CASSSRFWEQFF.

This clonotype was seen more than once but under ten times. The chain joins TRBV14 to TRBJ2-3; no clear D. The CDR3 spans 15 residues. The V gene lost 5 bases and the J gene lost 2 bases, with 14 bases spanning the gap. From germline, CDR1 is SGHDN and CDR2 FVKESK. The CDR3 reads CASSASRDPTDTQYF. DNA of the CDR3: TGTGCCAGCAGCGCGTCGAGAGACCCCACAGATACGCAGTATTTT.

This chain links TRBV4-2 with TRBJ2-3; D is possibly TRBD1 (5 bases). The germline CDR1 and CDR2 sequences are LGHNA and YNFKEQ. Trimming removed 4 bases from V and 2 bases from J, with 7 bases in between. This CDR3 region has 13 residues. The CDR3: CASSRGHTDTQYF. DNA of the CDR3: TGTGCCAGCAGCCGCGGACACACAGATACGCAGTATTTT.

Only a few counts were recorded for this clonotype. V usage is TRBV7-2 and J usage is TRBJ2-3; 9 positions match TRBD2. This CDR3 region has 14 residues. J lost 11 bases, V lost 5 bases, and 11 bases had no gene match. Germline V gives CDR1 SGHTA, CDR2 FQGNSA. The CDR3 bases are TGTGCCAGCAGCCCCTCTAGCGGGGCAAATGTGCAGTATTTT. Encoded protein: CASSPSSGANVQYF.

This clonotype was detected a few times. This chain links TRBV20-1 with TRBJ2-7; the match to TRBD1 covers 10 bases. The germline gives CDR1 DFQATT, CDR2 SNEGSKA (reference sequence). This CDR3 spans 12 amino acids. The ends lost 6 bases at V and 7 bases at J; junction bases unmatched: 6. Here the CDR3 reads CSARPGQGEQYV. The CDR3, as DNA: TGCAGTGCAAGACCGGGACAGGGGGAGCAGTACGTC.

The chain carries TRBV25-1 and TRBJ2-7, with a possible D match to TRBD1 (5 bases). The length of the CDR3 is 15 residues. CDR1 MGHDK and CDR2 SYGVNS come from the germline V gene. Trimming pared 6 bases from V and 1 base from J, leaving 16 bases between. In DNA, the CDR3 is TGTGCCAGCAGGGGAACAGGTGGCGATTCCTACGAGCAGTACTTC. Encoded protein: CASRGTGGDSYEQYF.

This clonotype has just a few counts. The chain combines TRBV20-1 with TRBJ2-1, with TRBD2 matching 10 bases. The CDR3 totals 15 residues. The junction had 6 bases not matched to a gene; V was cut back by 0 bases and J by 7 bases. The germline V gene has CDR1 DFQATT and CDR2 SNEGSKA (reference sequence). CDR3: CSARDPSGGGNEQFF. The CDR3 bases are TGCAGTGCTAGAGATCCTAGCGGGGGAGGTAATGAGCAGTTCTTC.